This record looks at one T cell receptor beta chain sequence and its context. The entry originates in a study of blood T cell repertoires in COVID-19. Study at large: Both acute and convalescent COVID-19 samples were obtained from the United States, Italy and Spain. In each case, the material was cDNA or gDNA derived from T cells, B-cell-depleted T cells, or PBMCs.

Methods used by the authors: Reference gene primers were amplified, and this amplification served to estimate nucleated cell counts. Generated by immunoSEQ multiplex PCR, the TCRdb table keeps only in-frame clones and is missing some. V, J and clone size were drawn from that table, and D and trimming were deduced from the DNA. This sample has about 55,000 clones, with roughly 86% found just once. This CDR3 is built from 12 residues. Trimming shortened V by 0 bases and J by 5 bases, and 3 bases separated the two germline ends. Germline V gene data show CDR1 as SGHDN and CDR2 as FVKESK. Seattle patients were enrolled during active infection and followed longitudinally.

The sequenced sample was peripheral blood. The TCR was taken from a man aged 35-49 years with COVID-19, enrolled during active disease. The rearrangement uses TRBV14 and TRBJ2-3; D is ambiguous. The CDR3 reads CASSQDQDTQYF. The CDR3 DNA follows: TGTGCCAGCAGCCAAGATCAAGATACGCAGTATTTT.